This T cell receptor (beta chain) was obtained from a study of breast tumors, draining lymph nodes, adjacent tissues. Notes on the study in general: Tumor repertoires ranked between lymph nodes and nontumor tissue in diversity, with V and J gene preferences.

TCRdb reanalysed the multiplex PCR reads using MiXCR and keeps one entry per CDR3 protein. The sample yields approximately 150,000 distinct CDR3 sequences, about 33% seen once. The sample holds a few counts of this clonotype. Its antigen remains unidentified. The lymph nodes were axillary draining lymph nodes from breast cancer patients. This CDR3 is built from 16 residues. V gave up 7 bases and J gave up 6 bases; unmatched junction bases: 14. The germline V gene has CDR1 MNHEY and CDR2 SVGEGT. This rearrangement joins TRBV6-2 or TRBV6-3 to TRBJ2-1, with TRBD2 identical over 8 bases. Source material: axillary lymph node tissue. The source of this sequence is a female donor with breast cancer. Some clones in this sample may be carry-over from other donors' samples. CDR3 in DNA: TGTGCCAGCATGGTTCTTAGCCCGACTAGCGCCAATGAGCAGTTCTTC. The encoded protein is CASMVLSPTSANEQFF.